This is a list of T cell receptor beta chains from one sample in a study of cytomegalovirus exposure and HLA in healthy donors. Profiled with immunoSEQ multiplex PCR; TCRdb holds only in-frame clones, not every one. This table holds approximately 120,000 clones, about four fifths found once. Source material: PBMCs. The source of these receptors is a man between 18 and 29 years old in good health and CMV-seronegative. Both conserved end residues are part of each CDR3.

j_gene: TRBJ2-3; v_gene: TRBV7-7; CDR3aa: CASSPGLGVTDTQYF
j_gene: TRBJ1-1; v_gene: TRBV6-6; CDR3aa: CASSYSKGTEAFF
j_gene: TRBJ2-2; v_gene: TRBV5-1; CDR3aa: CASSPSGGTGELFF
j_gene: TRBJ2-7; v_gene: TRBV6-1; CDR3aa: CATTAGRYYEQYF
j_gene: TRBJ2-7; v_gene: TRBV9; CDR3aa: CASSAPGTGIDEQYF
j_gene: TRBJ2-5; v_gene: TRBV9; CDR3aa: CASSQGQGRQETQYF
j_gene: TRBJ1-1; v_gene: TRBV10-3; CDR3aa: CAISSRGGGTEAFF
j_gene: TRBJ2-6; v_gene: TRBV18; CDR3aa: CASKTGDSGANVLTF
j_gene: TRBJ1-1; v_gene: TRBV19; CDR3aa: CASRIGTGGTEAFF
j_gene: TRBJ2-2; v_gene: TRBV10-2; CDR3aa: CASRATNGGNTGELFF
j_gene: TRBJ2-6; v_gene: TRBV7-2; CDR3aa: CASSRTTGGSGANVLTF
j_gene: TRBJ2-7; v_gene: TRBV6-5; CDR3aa: CACGPDEQYF
j_gene: TRBJ1-3; v_gene: TRBV6-5; CDR3aa: CASRATAGAGNTIYF
j_gene: TRBJ1-5; v_gene: TRBV9; CDR3aa: CASSVDWTDNQPQHF
j_gene: TRBJ1-2; v_gene: TRBV9; CDR3aa: CASSALRTVNYGYTF
j_gene: TRBJ2-2; v_gene: TRBV6-5; CDR3aa: CASSYLGQGDTGELFF